These 21 T cell receptor beta chains originate from one sample sequenced in a study of blood T cell repertoires in COVID-19. The repertoire was sequenced with immunoSEQ multiplex PCR; TCRdb's copy has only in-frame clones and lacks some. Altogether 250,000 to 350,000 clones are present, roughly 90% being singletons, with the ten largest covering around 0.92%. Sequenced input: PBMCs or T cells enriched from blood (not recorded which). Receptors originate from a woman aged 30 to 39 who had recovered from COVID-19.

The chain has TRBV5-4 and TRBJ2-7; 10 nucleotides line up with TRBD2. Germline lookup yields CDR1 SGHNT and CDR2 YYREEE (reference sequence). Trimming took 0 bases from V and 0 from J; bases not matched to a gene: 3. The CDR3 loop spans 16 amino acids. CDR3 in DNA: TGTGCCAGCAGCTTGGCCCCTAGCGGGGGCTCCTACGAGCAGTACTTC. This encodes CASSLAPSGGSYEQYF. Drawing the rest from reference TRBV5-4 and TRBJ2-7, the complete variable domain is ETGVTQSPTHLIKTRGQQVTLRCSSQSGHNTVSWYQQALGQGPQFIFQYYREEENGRGNFPPRFSGLQFPNYSSELNVNALELDDSALYLCASSLAPSGGSYEQYFGPGTRLTVT.

The V and J genes are TRBV6-1 and TRBJ1-1, with D possibly TRBD1 on 5 matching bases. V lost 0 bases and J 10 bases, leaving 15 bases between the germline ends. The germline gives CDR1 MNHNS, CDR2 SASEGT. The length of the CDR3 is 14 residues. Written as DNA, the CDR3 is TGTGCCAGCAGTGAAGCCCAGGGTTTGGGGGGAGCTTTCTTT. Its translation: CASSEAQGLGGAFF.

The chain carries TRBV27 and TRBJ1-6; 10 nucleotides line up with TRBD1. The CDR3 is 15 residues long. The V and J ends lost 3 bases and 10 bases, in that order; junction bases with no gene match: 6. Germline CDR1 reads MNHEY; CDR2 reads SMNVEV (reference sequence). The CDR3 sequence: CASSFRGQGNSPLHF. DNA of the CDR3: TGTGCCAGCAGTTTCCGGGGACAGGGGAACTCACCCCTCCACTTT.

This chain joins TRBV20-1 and TRBJ1-1; tentative D call: TRBD1 (5 bases). The germline V and J ends were trimmed by 3 bases and 5 bases, with 7 bases remaining between them. Per germline, CDR1 DFQATT and CDR2 SNEGSKA (reference sequence). The CDR3 consists of 11 residues. Here the CDR3 DNA reads TGCAGTGCTAGGGGGCCGACTGAAGCTTTCTTT. Protein product: CSARGPTEAFF.

The chain employs TRBV29-1 and TRBJ2-4; unclear D gene. CDR3 length equals 11 residues. Trimming shortened V by 5 bases and J by 0 bases, and 2 bases separated the two germline ends. Looked up from germline, CDR1 is SQVTM and CDR2 is ANQGSEA. The CDR3 DNA reads TGCAGCGTTCTAGCCAAAAACATTCAGTACTTC. Its protein product is CSVLAKNIQYF.

A single count supports this clone. This chain connects TRBV2 to TRBJ1-2, with TRBD1 matching 7 bases. V shed 7 bases, J shed 0 bases, and the junction held 5 bases outside the gene matches. Germline loops: CDR1 SNHLY, CDR2 FYNNEI. This CDR3 region has 14 residues. The CDR3 sequence: CASTGGPSNYGYTF. CDR3 nucleotides: TGTGCCAGCACAGGGGGACCTTCTAACTATGGCTACACCTTC. Full variable domain (outside the CDR3, taken from reference TRBV2 and TRBJ1-2): EPEVTQTPSHQVTQMGQEVILRCVPISNHLYFYWYRQILGQKVEFLVSFYNNEISEKSEIFDDQFSVERPDGSNFTLKIRSTKLEDSAMYFCASTGGPSNYGYTFGSGTRLTVV.

CDR3 in DNA: TGTGCCAGCAGCGTACGGACTAGCGGGGACCACACCGGGGAGCTGTTTTTT. As protein: CASSVRTSGDHTGELFF. The chain links TRBV13 to TRBJ2-2; 12 bases line up with TRBD2. There are 17 residues in the CDR3. Germline CDR1 is PRHDT and CDR2 is FYEKMQ (reference sequence). Unmatched junction bases numbered 7, after V lost 5 bases and J lost 3 bases.

J is TRBJ1-5 and V is TRBV27; the match to TRBD1 covers 9 bases. With V trimmed by 2 bases and J by 6 bases, 8 bases remained unmatched. This CDR3 contains 16 residues. Germline CDR1 MNHEY, CDR2 SMNVEV (reference sequence). Here the CDR3 DNA reads TGTGCCAGCAGTTTAAAAACAGGGGGCAACAGTCAGCCCCAGCATTTT. Translation gives CASSLKTGGNSQPQHF.

CDR3 amino acids: CASSQTTGGTEAFF. CDR3 nucleotides: TGCGCCAGCAGCCAGACAACAGGGGGCACTGAAGCTTTCTTT. The genes are TRBV4-3 and TRBJ1-1; the match to TRBD1 covers 8 bases. The CDR3 is made up of 14 amino acids. Germline CDR1 LGHNA, CDR2 YSLEER. V was pared by 3 bases and J by 4 bases, with 4 bases of the junction left unmatched.

The rearrangement links TRBV12-3 or TRBV12-4 to TRBJ1-4; D may be TRBD1 (6 bases). The V end was cut by 4 bases, the J end by 7 bases, with 10 bases between. The CDR3 sequence is 13 residues long. This CDR3 is CASSSQTGEKLFF. The CDR3 region has the DNA TGTGCCAGCAGTTCCCAGACAGGTGAAAAACTGTTTTTT.

CDR3 residues: CASTPGTRGSGELFF. DNA for the CDR3: TGTGCCAGCACCCCAGGGACTCGGGGTTCCGGGGAGCTGTTTTTT. V is TRBV9 and J is TRBJ2-2; perhaps TRBD2 as D (6 bases). Per germline, CDR1 SGDLS and CDR2 YYNGEE. The ends were cut back, 6 bases at V and 6 bases at J, with 18 bases in the middle. The CDR3 has 15 amino acids.

This clone has just one count. V and J are TRBV2 and TRBJ2-4, with D tentatively TRBD1 (6 bases). The ends were cut back, 5 bases at V and 7 bases at J, with 15 bases in the middle. This CDR3 spans 14 amino acids. Germline V gives CDR1 SNHLY, CDR2 FYNNEI. CDR3 DNA sequence: TGTGCCAGCAGTAGACCCGGGACAACGAACATTCAGTACTTC. It encodes CASSRPGTTNIQYF.

This clone is a singleton in its sample. The chain links TRBV30 to TRBJ1-1; no definite D call. The germline V and J ends were trimmed by 2 bases and 4 bases, with 2 bases remaining between them. Germline V gene lookup returns CDR1 GTSNPN and CDR2 SVGIG (reference sequence). The CDR3 is 10 residues long. CDR3 protein: CAWSRTEAFF. For the CDR3, the DNA is TGTGCCTGGAGTCGCACTGAAGCTTTCTTT. Combining the CDR3 with reference TRBV30 and TRBJ1-1 gives the whole variable domain SQTIHQWPATLVQPVGSPLSLECTVEGTSNPNLYWYRQAAGRGLQLLFYSVGIGQISSEVPQNLSASRPQDRQFILSSKKLLLSDSGFYLCAWSRTEAFFGQGTRLTVV.

The V and J genes are TRBV5-1 and TRBJ2-3, with TRBD1 identical over 9 bases. Looked up from germline, CDR1 is SGHRS and CDR2 is YFSETQ. V was pared by 6 bases and J by 5 bases, with 4 bases of the junction left unmatched. CDR3 length: 13 residues. The CDR3 DNA follows: TGCGCCAGCATGGGACAGGGCCTAGATACGCAGTATTTT. It encodes CASMGQGLDTQYF.

The CDR3 DNA reads as TGTGCCAGCAGCTTGTTCACCCTCCGGGACAGGGTCTACGAGCAGTACTTC. The encoded protein is CASSLFTLRDRVYEQYF. The chain joins TRBV5-6 to TRBJ2-7; TRBD1 matches 9 bases. V lost 1 base and J lost 3; bases outside the gene matches: 11. CDR3 length: 17 residues. Germline V gene lookup returns CDR1 SGHDT and CDR2 YYEEEE.

This clone was detected once. This chain connects TRBV7-9 to TRBJ1-6; 9 positions match TRBD1. The CDR3 has 15 amino acids. The V and J ends lost 4 bases and 6 bases, in that order; junction bases with no gene match: 4. Per the germline V gene, CDR1 is SEHNR and CDR2 is FQNEAQ (reference sequence). The CDR3 coding sequence is TGTGCCAGCAGCTCGGGACAGGGTCGTAATTCACCCCTCCACTTT. Protein sequence: CASSSGQGRNSPLHF.

The chain has TRBV18 and TRBJ2-1, with D maybe TRBD2 (6 bases). The CDR3 sequence is 13 residues long. CDR1 KGHSH and CDR2 LQKENI come from the germline V gene. Trimming left V 6 bases short and J 9 bases short, with 15 bases between. The CDR3 region is CASSPLRLGEQFF. The CDR3 DNA follows: TGTGCCAGCTCTCCCTTAAGACTAGGTGAGCAGTTCTTC.

The chain uses TRBV7-3 and TRBJ1-3, with 8 bases that match TRBD1. This CDR3 has 14 residues. J gave up 2 bases and V 5 bases, and 2 bases lay outside the gene matches. Germline CDR1 reads SGHTA; CDR2 reads FQGTGA. CDR3 in amino acids: CASSPTGAGNTIYF. CDR3 DNA sequence: TGTGCCAGCAGCCCGACAGGGGCTGGAAACACCATATATTTT.

The genes are TRBV28 and TRBJ2-7; D possibly corresponds to TRBD1 (5 bases). Trimming pared 7 bases from V and 0 bases from J, leaving 13 bases between. CDR1 and CDR2 from the germline V gene are MDHEN and SYDVKM. The CDR3 covers 14 residues. CDR3: CASTLTGLSYEQYF. The CDR3 nucleotides read TGTGCCAGCACCCTAACAGGCCTCTCCTACGAGCAGTACTTC.

CDR3 coding DNA: TGTGCCAGCAGCCAAGGGGTCTGGACTAGCGGGAGGGCCGAGGATGAGCAGTTCTTC. Its translation: CASSQGVWTSGRAEDEQFF. V and J are TRBV4-2 and TRBJ2-1; 15 positions agree with TRBD2. The CDR3 loop spans 19 amino acids. The J segment lost 8 bases and the V segment lost 1 base, leaving 12 bases of the junction unmatched. Germline CDR1 reads LGHNA; CDR2 reads YNFKEQ.

V and J are TRBV2 and TRBJ1-3; possible D gene TRBD1, 6 bases. Trimming took off 2 bases at V and 6 bases at J, with 14 bases between the two ends. The CDR3 is made up of 15 amino acids. Per germline, CDR1 SNHLY and CDR2 FYNNEI. CDR3 protein: CASSEQQGVLNTIYF. CDR3 sequence (DNA): TGTGCCAGCAGTGAACAACAGGGAGTTCTAAACACCATATATTTT.